The T cell receptor (beta chain) under discussion was sequenced for a study of blood T cell repertoires in COVID-19. Across the whole study: Sites in the United States, Italy and Spain provided acute and convalescent COVID-19 samples. T cells, B-cell-depleted T cells, or PBMCs provided the cDNA or gDNA that served as material.

During active infection, Seattle patients enrolled and were then monitored through disease. The assay was immunoSEQ multiplex PCR, and TCRdb's table has in-frame clones only and misses some. The sample lists fewer than 60,000 clones; 65% to 85% were seen once. V lost 1 base and J lost 9; bases outside the gene matches: 6. Germline assignment: CDR1 SGHAT and CDR2 FQNNGV. The CDR3 is 14 amino acids. Sequencing was performed on peripheral blood. The receptor was derived from a man aged 30-40 years with COVID-19, enrolled during active disease. The chain carries TRBV11-2 and TRBJ1-5, with 7 bases aligning to TRBD1. Here the CDR3 DNA reads TGTGCCAGCAGCTTAGGGTCAGGGGGTATGCCCCAGCATTTT. Translated: CASSLGSGGMPQHF.